The 17 T cell receptor beta chains presented below share a single source sample, sequenced in a study of blood T cell repertoires in COVID-19. Sequencing was performed with immunoSEQ multiplex PCR; in TCRdb, only in-frame clones are kept and a portion is missing. The sample has 150,000 to 200,000 clones, about 80% seen once; the top ten hold about 20%. Sample: PBMCs or T cells enriched from blood (not recorded which). These receptors originate from a woman aged 70-85 years in a cohort exposed to, infected with or recovered from COVID-19 (not recorded which).

This rearrangement joins TRBV4-2 to TRBJ2-1; D is unclear. CDR1 is LGHNA, CDR2 YNFKEQ, per germline. The CDR3 has 14 residues. The V and J ends lost 1 base and 10 bases respectively, with 14 bases between them. CDR3 DNA sequence: TGTGCCAGCAGCCAAGTTACCGAGGTTACAGAGCAGTTCTTC. This gives the protein CASSQVTEVTEQFF.

This clone was counted only a few times. The chain links TRBV10-2 to TRBJ1-3; 7 bases map to TRBD1. CDR1 and CDR2 (germline): WSHSY, SAAADI. The CDR3 is 14 amino acids. Trimming at V came to 3 bases and at J to 7 bases, leaving 6 bases not matched to a gene. CDR3 nucleotide sequence: TGCGCCAGCAGTGAACAGCAGGGGGGCAACACCATATATTTT. Amino acids: CASSEQQGGNTIYF.

CDR3 residues: CASSLGGGSVLQFF. Here the CDR3 DNA reads TGTGCCAGCAGCTTAGGAGGCGGTAGCGTTCTCCAGTTCTTC. V is TRBV7-2 and J is TRBJ2-1; D is perhaps TRBD2 (5 bases). The germline V gene encodes CDR1 SGHTA and CDR2 FQGNSA. The CDR3 runs 14 residues. Trimming left V 1 base short and J 13 bases short, with 17 bases between.

This chain uses TRBV12-5 with TRBJ1-1; D is undetermined. Deletions cut 3 bases from V and 5 bases from J, with 10 bases between. The germline V gene has CDR1 LGHNT and CDR2 FRNRAP. This CDR3 is 13 amino acids long. This CDR3 is CASGFRTGTEAFF. CDR3 DNA: TGTGCTAGTGGTTTTCGGACTGGGACTGAAGCTTTCTTT.

The V gene is TRBV19, the J gene TRBJ1-5, with D perhaps matching TRBD1 (6 bases). Trimming cost V 4 bases and J 0 bases, with 13 bases left between them. The CDR3 spans 16 residues. Germline-derived CDR1 and CDR2 are LNHDA and SQIVND (reference sequence). The CDR3 loop is CASSRGTSNSNQPQHF. In DNA form, the CDR3 reads TGTGCCAGTAGTAGGGGGACATCTAATAGCAATCAGCCCCAGCATTTT.

The chain combines TRBV9 with TRBJ2-7, with D possibly TRBD1 on 5 matching bases. Germline V gene lookup returns CDR1 SGDLS and CDR2 YYNGEE. There are 13 residues in the CDR3. V dropped 4 bases and J dropped 3 bases, with 11 bases sitting between them. DNA of the CDR3: TGTGCCAGCAGCAGGGGCCAAAACTACGAGCAGTACTTC. It codes for CASSRGQNYEQYF.

The V and J genes are TRBV5-1 and TRBJ2-2; TRBD2 matches 7 bases. Trimming cost V 2 bases and J 8 bases; bases outside gene matches: 12. The germline V gene has CDR1 SGHRS and CDR2 YFSETQ. This CDR3 has 16 amino acids. The CDR3 region is CASSLISGGHLGELFF. CDR3 nucleotides: TGCGCCAGCAGCTTAATTTCGGGAGGCCATCTTGGGGAGCTGTTTTTT.

V usage is TRBV5-1 and J usage is TRBJ2-5; 14 bases are a match to TRBD2. J was trimmed by 4 bases and V by 4 bases; bases with no gene match: 6. In germline, CDR1 is SGHRS, CDR2 YFSETQ. This CDR3 is 16 amino acids long. The CDR3 DNA sequence: TGCGCCAGCAGCCCCGGGACTAGCGGGGGAAGAGAGACCCAGTACTTC. Its translation: CASSPGTSGGRETQYF.

V and J are TRBV5-1 and TRBJ2-1; 10 bases are a match to TRBD2. J lost 7 bases, V lost 2 bases, and 6 bases had no gene match. The CDR3 runs to 15 residues. Germline V gives CDR1 SGHRS, CDR2 YFSETQ. CDR3 residues: CASSFTSGIFNEQFF. Here the CDR3 DNA reads TGCGCCAGCAGCTTCACTAGCGGGATATTTAATGAGCAGTTCTTC.

The chain has TRBV7-9 and TRBJ2-5, with a possible D match to TRBD2 (5 bases). Germline loops: CDR1 SEHNR, CDR2 FQNEAQ (reference sequence). Trimming took 3 bases from V and 5 from J, leaving 10 bases between them. CDR3 length equals 13 residues. The CDR3 sequence: CASSFYGEETQYF. The CDR3 DNA reads TGTGCCAGCAGCTTTTACGGGGAGGAGACCCAGTACTTC.

V usage is TRBV28 and J usage is TRBJ1-5; D gene ambiguous. This CDR3 spans 15 amino acids. Germline CDR1 is MDHEN and CDR2 is SYDVKM. Trimming stripped 4 bases from V and 0 bases from J, with 10 bases between. The CDR3 DNA follows: TGTGCCAGCAGTTCTCTGCAGGCTAGCAATCAGCCCCAGCATTTT. Protein product: CASSSLQASNQPQHF.

The chain combines TRBV28 with TRBJ2-7, with TRBD1 as a possible D gene (6 bases). Trimming cost V 2 bases and J 3 bases, with 17 bases left between them. CDR1 and CDR2 (germline): MDHEN, SYDVKM. The CDR3 runs to 16 residues. The chain's CDR3 is CASSLGVGTTFYEQYF. CDR3 coding DNA: TGTGCCAGCAGTTTAGGGGTTGGGACAACATTCTACGAGCAGTACTTC.

V and J are TRBV28 and TRBJ2-7; a weak D match, TRBD2 (5 bases). V gave up 5 bases and J gave up 7 bases, with 15 bases separating them. The CDR3 consists of 13 residues. The germline V gene has CDR1 MDHEN and CDR2 SYDVKM. The CDR3 DNA sequence: TGTGCCAGCAGTCCGAGGGCTTTTCGAGAGCAGTACTTC. As protein: CASSPRAFREQYF.

This clone has only a few counts. The V gene is TRBV11-1, the J gene TRBJ2-2; 7 nucleotides match TRBD1. Germline assignment: CDR1 SGHAT and CDR2 FQDESV (reference sequence). The CDR3 contains 16 residues. V dropped 6 bases and J dropped 4; count of bases not matched to a gene: 11. CDR3 region: CASRRQGRTGTGELFF. In DNA form, the CDR3 reads TGTGCCAGCAGGCGACAGGGCCGAACGGGCACCGGGGAGCTGTTTTTT.

The chain carries TRBV5-4 and TRBJ2-5; D possibly corresponds to TRBD1 (6 bases). Trimming took off 4 bases at V and 3 bases at J, with 16 bases between the two ends. The length of the CDR3 is 15 residues. From germline, CDR1 is SGHNT and CDR2 YYREEE (reference sequence). The CDR3 DNA is TGTGCCAGCAGCCCCCAGGGGTATCAGGAAGAGACCCAGTACTTC. This gives the protein CASSPQGYQEETQYF.

The chain couples TRBV29-1 to TRBJ2-5; 10 bases are shared with TRBD2. CDR3 size: 12 residues. Germline CDR1 and CDR2: SQVTM and ANQGSEA. The J segment lost 5 bases and the V segment lost 4 bases, leaving 1 base of the junction unmatched. The CDR3 DNA is TGCAGCGTTGTACTAGCGGGGGAGACCCAGTACTTC. This sequence encodes CSVVLAGETQYF.

This chain joins TRBV2 and TRBJ2-3, with 7 nucleotides matching TRBD2. J gave up 1 base and V 1 base, and 11 bases lay outside the gene matches. This CDR3 spans 18 amino acids. Per the germline V gene, CDR1 is SNHLY and CDR2 is FYNNEI. The CDR3 protein is CASSEGHGWAGGTDTQYF. The CDR3 coding sequence is TGTGCCAGCAGTGAAGGCCACGGGTGGGCGGGAGGCACAGATACGCAGTATTTT.